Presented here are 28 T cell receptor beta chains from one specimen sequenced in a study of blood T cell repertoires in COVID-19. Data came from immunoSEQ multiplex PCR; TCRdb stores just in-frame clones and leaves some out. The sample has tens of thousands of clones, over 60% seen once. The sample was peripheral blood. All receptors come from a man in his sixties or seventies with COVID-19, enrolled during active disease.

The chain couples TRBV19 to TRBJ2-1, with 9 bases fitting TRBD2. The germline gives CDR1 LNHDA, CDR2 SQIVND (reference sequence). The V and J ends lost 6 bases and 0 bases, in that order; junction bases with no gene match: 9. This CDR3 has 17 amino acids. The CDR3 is CASRGGAGGRSYNEQFF. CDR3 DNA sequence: TGTGCCAGTAGGGGGGGAGCGGGAGGCCGCTCCTACAATGAGCAGTTCTTC.

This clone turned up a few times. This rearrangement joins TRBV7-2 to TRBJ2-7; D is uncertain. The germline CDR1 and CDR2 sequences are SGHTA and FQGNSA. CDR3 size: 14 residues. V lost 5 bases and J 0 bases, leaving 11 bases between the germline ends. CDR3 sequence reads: CASSKSARSYEQYF. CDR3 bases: TGTGCCAGCAGCAAAAGCGCCCGCTCCTACGAGCAGTACTTC.

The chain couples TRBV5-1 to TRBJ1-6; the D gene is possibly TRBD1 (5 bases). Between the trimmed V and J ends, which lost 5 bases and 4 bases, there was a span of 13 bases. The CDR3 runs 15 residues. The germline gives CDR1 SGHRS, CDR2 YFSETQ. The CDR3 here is CASSFRQPYNSPLHF. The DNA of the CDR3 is TGCGCCAGCAGTTTCAGACAGCCTTATAATTCACCCCTCCACTTT.

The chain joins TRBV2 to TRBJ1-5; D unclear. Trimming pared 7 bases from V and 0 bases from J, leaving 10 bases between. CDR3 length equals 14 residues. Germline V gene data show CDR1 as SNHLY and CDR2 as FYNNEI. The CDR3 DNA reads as TGTGCCAGCAAGGGAGTGGATAGCAATCAGCCCCAGCATTTT. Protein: CASKGVDSNQPQHF.

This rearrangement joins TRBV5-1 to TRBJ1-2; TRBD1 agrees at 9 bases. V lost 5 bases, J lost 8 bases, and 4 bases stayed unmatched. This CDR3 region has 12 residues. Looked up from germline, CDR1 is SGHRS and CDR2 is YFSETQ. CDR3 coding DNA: TGCGCCAGCAGGGAGGGACAGGGAGGCTACACCTTC. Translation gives CASREGQGGYTF. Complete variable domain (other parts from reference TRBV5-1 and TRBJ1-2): KAGVTQTPRYLIKTRGQQVTLSCSPISGHRSVSWYQQTPGQGLQFLFEYFSETQRNKGNFPGRFSGRQFSNSRSEMNVSTLELGDSALYLCASREGQGGYTFGSGTRLTVV.

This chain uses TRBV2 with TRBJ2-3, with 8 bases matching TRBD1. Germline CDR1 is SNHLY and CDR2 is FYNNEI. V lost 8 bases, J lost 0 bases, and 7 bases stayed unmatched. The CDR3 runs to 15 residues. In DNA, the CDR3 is TGTGCCAGCCGGAAAACAGGGGGGAGCACAGATACGCAGTATTTT. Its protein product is CASRKTGGSTDTQYF.

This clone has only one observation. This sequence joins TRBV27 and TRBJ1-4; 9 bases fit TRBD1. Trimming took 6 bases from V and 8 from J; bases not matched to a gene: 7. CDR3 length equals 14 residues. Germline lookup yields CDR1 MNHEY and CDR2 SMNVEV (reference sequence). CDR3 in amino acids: CASSAGGTGEKLFF. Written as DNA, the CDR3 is TGTGCCAGCAGCGCCGGGGGGACAGGGGAAAAACTGTTTTTT.

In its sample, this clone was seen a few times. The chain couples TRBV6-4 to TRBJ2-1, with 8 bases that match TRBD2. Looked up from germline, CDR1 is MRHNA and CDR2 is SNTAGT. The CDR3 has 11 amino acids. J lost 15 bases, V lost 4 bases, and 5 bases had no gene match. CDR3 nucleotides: TGTGCCAGCAGTGGGGGGACTAGGAGGTTCTTC. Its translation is CASSGGTRRFF.

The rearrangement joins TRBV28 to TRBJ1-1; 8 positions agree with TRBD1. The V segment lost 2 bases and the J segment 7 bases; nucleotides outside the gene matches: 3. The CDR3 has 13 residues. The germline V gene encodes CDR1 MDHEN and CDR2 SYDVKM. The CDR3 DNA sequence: TGTGCCAGCAGTTTAGGACAGGGACTTGAAGCTTTCTTT. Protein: CASSLGQGLEAFF.

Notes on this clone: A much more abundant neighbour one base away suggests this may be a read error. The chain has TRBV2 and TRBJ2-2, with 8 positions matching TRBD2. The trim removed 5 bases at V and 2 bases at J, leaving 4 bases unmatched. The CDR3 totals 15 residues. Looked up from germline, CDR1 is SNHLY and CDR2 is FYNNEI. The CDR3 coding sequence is TGTGCCAGCAGTCGACTAGCGAGTAACACCGGGGAGCTGTTTTTT. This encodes CASSRLASNTGELFF.

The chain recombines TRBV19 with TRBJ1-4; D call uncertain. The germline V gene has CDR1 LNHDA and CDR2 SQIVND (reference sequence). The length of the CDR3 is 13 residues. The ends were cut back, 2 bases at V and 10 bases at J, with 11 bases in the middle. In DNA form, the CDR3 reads TGTGCCAGTAGTATACAGGCCGCGCGAAAACTGTTTTTT. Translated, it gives CASSIQAARKLFF.

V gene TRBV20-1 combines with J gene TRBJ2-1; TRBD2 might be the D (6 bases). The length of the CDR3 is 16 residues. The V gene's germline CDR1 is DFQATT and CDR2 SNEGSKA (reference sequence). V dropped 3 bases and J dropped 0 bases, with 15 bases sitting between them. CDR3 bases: TGCAGTGCTAGTGACGGCGGGACCCTCTCCTACAATGAGCAGTTCTTC. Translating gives CSASDGGTLSYNEQFF.

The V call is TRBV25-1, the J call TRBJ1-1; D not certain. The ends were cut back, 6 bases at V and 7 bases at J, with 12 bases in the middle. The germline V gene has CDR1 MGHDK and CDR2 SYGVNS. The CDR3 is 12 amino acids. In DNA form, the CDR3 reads TGTGCCAGCAGGGCTTATGAGGGTGAAGCTTTCTTT. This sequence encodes CASRAYEGEAFF.

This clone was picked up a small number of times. The CDR3 nucleotides are TGTGCCAGCAGCTGGACTAGCGGCTACGAGCAGTACTTC. Protein sequence: CASSWTSGYEQYF. This chain links TRBV5-4 with TRBJ2-7; TRBD2 matches 10 bases. Per germline, CDR1 SGHNT and CDR2 YYREEE (reference sequence). Trimming removed 3 bases from V and 3 bases from J; junction bases left unmatched: 0. The CDR3 contains 13 residues.

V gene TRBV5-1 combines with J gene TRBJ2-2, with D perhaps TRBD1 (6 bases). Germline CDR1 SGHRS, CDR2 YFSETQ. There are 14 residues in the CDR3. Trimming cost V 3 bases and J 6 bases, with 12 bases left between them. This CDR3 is CASSYNREAGELFF. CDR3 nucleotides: TGCGCCAGCAGCTACAACAGGGAAGCCGGGGAGCTGTTTTTT.

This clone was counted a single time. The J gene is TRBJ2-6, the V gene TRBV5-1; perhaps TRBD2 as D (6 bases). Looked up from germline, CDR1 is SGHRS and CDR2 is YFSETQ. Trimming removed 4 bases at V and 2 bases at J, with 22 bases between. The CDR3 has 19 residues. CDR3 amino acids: CASSAPRGTPRTGANVLTF. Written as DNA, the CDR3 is TGCGCCAGCAGCGCTCCCCGCGGGACTCCGAGGACTGGGGCCAACGTCCTGACTTTC.

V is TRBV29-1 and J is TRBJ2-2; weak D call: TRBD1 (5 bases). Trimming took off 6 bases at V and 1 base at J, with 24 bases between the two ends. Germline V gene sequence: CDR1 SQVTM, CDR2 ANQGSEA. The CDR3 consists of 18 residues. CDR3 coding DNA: TGCAGCGTGGGCGGATCAACAGGAATGATCGGGAACACCGGGGAGCTGTTTTTT. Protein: CSVGGSTGMIGNTGELFF.

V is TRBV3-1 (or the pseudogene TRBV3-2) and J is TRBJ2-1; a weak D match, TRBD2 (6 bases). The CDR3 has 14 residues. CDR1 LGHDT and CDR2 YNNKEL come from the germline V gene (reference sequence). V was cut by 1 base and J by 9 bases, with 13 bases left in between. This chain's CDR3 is CASSQAGGAGEQFF. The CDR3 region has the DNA TGTGCCAGCAGCCAAGCTGGAGGGGCTGGTGAGCAGTTCTTC.

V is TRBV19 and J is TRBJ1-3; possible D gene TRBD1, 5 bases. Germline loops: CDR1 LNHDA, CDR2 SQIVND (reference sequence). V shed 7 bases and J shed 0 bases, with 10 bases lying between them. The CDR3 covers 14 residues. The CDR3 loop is CASNPQVSGNTIYF. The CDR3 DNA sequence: TGTGCCAGTAACCCACAGGTCTCTGGAAACACCATATATTTT.

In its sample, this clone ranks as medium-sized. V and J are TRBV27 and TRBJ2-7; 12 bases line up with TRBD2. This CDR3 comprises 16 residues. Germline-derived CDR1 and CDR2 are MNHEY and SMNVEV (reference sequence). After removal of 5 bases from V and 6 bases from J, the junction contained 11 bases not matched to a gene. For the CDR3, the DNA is TGTGCCAGCAGTCCCTTCCTAGCGGGAGGGCTCTCCGAGCAGTACTTC. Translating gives CASSPFLAGGLSEQYF.

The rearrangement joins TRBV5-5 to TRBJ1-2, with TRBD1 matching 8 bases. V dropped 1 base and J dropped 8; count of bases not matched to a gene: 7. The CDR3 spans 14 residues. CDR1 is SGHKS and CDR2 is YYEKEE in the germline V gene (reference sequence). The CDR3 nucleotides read TGTGCCAGCAGCTTGTATGGACAGGGTGAGGGCTACACCTTC. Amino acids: CASSLYGQGEGYTF. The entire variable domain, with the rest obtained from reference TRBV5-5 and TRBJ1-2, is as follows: DAGVTQSPTHLIKTRGQQVTLRCSPISGHKSVSWYQQVLGQGPQFIFQYYEKEERGRGNFPDRFSARQFPNYSSELNVNALLLGDSALYLCASSLYGQGEGYTFGSGTRLTVV.

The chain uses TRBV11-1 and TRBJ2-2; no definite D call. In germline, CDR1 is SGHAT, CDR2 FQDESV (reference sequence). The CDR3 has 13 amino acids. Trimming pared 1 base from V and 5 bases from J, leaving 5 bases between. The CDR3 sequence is CASSLGATGELFF. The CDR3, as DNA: TGTGCCAGCAGCTTAGGGGCTACCGGGGAGCTGTTTTTT.

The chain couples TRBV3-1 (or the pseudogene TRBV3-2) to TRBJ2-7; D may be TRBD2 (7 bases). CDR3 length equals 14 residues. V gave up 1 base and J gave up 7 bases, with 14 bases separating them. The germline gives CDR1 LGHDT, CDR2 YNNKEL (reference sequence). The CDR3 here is CASSQARGLGEQYF. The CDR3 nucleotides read TGTGCCAGCAGCCAAGCGCGGGGGCTCGGGGAGCAGTACTTC.

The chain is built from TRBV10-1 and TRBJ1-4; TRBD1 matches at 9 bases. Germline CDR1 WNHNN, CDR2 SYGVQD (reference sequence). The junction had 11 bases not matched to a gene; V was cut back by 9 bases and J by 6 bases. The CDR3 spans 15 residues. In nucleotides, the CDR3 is TGCGCCAGTGGGGACAGGGCCGAGGAGGATGAAAAACTGTTTTTT. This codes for CASGDRAEEDEKLFF.

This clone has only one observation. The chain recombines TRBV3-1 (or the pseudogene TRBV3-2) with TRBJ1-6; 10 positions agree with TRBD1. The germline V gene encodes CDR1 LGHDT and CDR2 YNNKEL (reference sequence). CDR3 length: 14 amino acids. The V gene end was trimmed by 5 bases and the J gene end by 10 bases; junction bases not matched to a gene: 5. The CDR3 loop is CASSSGTGESPLHF. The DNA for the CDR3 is TGTGCCAGCAGCTCCGGGACAGGGGAATCACCCCTCCACTTT.

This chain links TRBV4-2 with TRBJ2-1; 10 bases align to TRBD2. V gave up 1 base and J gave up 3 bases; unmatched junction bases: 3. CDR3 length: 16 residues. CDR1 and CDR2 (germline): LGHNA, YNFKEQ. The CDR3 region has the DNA TGTGCCAGCAGCCAAGCTAGCGGGAGTATCTACAATGAGCAGTTCTTC. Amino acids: CASSQASGSIYNEQFF.

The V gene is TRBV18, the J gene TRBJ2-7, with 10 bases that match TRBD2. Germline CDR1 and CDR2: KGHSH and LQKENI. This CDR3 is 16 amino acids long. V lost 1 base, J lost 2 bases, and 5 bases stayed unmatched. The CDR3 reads CASSPRGTSETYEQYF. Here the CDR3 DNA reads TGTGCCAGCTCACCACGGGGGACTAGCGAGACCTACGAGCAGTACTTC. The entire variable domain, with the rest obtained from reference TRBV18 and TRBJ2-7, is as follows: NAGVMQNPRHLVRRRGQEARLRCSPMKGHSHVYWYRQLPEEGLKFMVYLQKENIIDESGMPKERFSAEFPKEGPSILRIQQVVRGDSAAYFCASSPRGTSETYEQYFGPGTRLTVT.

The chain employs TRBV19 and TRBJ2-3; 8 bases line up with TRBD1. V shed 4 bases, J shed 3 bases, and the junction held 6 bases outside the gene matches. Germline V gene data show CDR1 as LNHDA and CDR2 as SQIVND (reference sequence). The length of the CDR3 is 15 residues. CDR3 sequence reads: CASSTQGVMTDTQYF. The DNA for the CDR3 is TGTGCCAGTAGTACACAGGGGGTGATGACAGATACGCAGTATTTT. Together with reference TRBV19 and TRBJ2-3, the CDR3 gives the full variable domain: DGGITQSPKYLFRKEGQNVTLSCEQNLNHDAMYWYRQDPGQGLRLIYYSQIVNDFQKGDIAEGYSVSREKKESFPLTVTSAQKNPTAFYLCASSTQGVMTDTQYFGPGTRLTVL.